Below, 17 T cell receptor beta chains from the same sample are listed, as sequenced in a study of blood T cell repertoires in COVID-19. Repertoires were generated with immunoSEQ multiplex PCR, while TCRdb's copy carries only in-frame clones and drops some. Found here are a few hundred thousand clones, over 80% of them singletons; the top ten hold 1.5% to 1.7%. Sequences were obtained from peripheral blood. These receptor sequences come from a middle-aged woman who had recovered from COVID-19.

The chain carries TRBV20-1 and TRBJ1-1; the D gene is possibly TRBD1 (5 bases). V lost 3 bases and J 0 bases, leaving 20 bases between the germline ends. Germline V gene data show CDR1 as DFQATT and CDR2 as SNEGSKA (reference sequence). The CDR3 is 17 residues long. The CDR3 DNA reads TGCAGTGCTAGTCGAATCGTGGTTCAGGACATGAACACTGAAGCTTTCTTT. Encoded protein: CSASRIVVQDMNTEAFF.

The rearrangement joins TRBV18 to TRBJ1-1; 7 nucleotides agree with TRBD1. The CDR3 is made up of 13 amino acids. Germline trimming cut 0 bases from V and 11 bases from J; bases unmatched to any gene: 6. The germline V gene encodes CDR1 KGHSH and CDR2 LQKENI. The DNA for the CDR3 is TGTGCCAGCTCACCACCAACGAAACAGGGGGCTTTCTTT. It encodes CASSPPTKQGAFF.

Here the CDR3 reads CASSSGLSNQPQHF. In nucleotides, the CDR3 is TGTGCCAGCAGTTCAGGGTTGAGCAATCAGCCCCAGCATTTT. The rearrangement links TRBV7-2 to TRBJ1-5; D might be TRBD1 (5 bases). This CDR3 is 14 amino acids long. The V end was cut by 6 bases, the J end by 1 base, with 10 bases between. Germline loops: CDR1 SGHTA, CDR2 FQGNSA.

The V call is TRBV27, the J call TRBJ1-1; D is unclear. The CDR3 spans 12 residues. CDR1 is MNHEY, CDR2 SMNVEV, per germline (reference sequence). Deletions cut 4 bases from V and 5 bases from J, with 8 bases between. Written as DNA, the CDR3 is TGTGCCAGCAGTTCGGGTGGAACTGAAGCTTTCTTT. Its translation: CASSSGGTEAFF.

The chain carries TRBV5-1 and TRBJ1-1; the D is unclear. V was pared by 2 bases and J by 5 bases, with 10 bases between. The germline gives CDR1 SGHRS, CDR2 YFSETQ. The CDR3 is 13 amino acids. CDR3 bases: TGCGCCAGCAGCTTCTTCAGCGAAACTGAAGCTTTCTTT. Translated, it gives CASSFFSETEAFF.

The chain employs TRBV19 and TRBJ1-5; D ambiguous. The CDR3 extends over 14 amino acids. Germline-derived CDR1 and CDR2 are LNHDA and SQIVND (reference sequence). The germline V and J ends were trimmed by 7 bases and 6 bases, with 16 bases remaining between them. CDR3 sequence: CASTPLEGAQPQHF. The CDR3, as DNA: TGTGCCAGTACTCCCTTAGAGGGTGCTCAGCCCCAGCATTTT.

The rearrangement links TRBV24-1 to TRBJ2-3, with 9 bases that match TRBD2. In germline, CDR1 is KGHDR, CDR2 SFDVKD. The ends lost 4 bases at V and 4 bases at J; junction bases unmatched: 17. The CDR3 contains 19 residues. The CDR3 sequence: CATSENQRGAQLYPDTQYF. In DNA, the CDR3 is TGTGCCACCAGTGAAAATCAGCGGGGGGCGCAATTGTATCCAGATACGCAGTATTTT.

This chain's CDR3 is CASSSGQGETQYF. The CDR3 DNA is TGTGCCAGCAGCTCTGGACAGGGGGAGACCCAGTACTTC. The rearrangement links TRBV7-3 to TRBJ2-5, with TRBD1 matching over 9 bases. The trim removed 4 bases at V and 5 bases at J, leaving 2 bases unmatched. The CDR3 has 13 amino acids. Germline V lookup: CDR1 SGHTA, CDR2 FQGTGA.

This chain links TRBV7-9 with TRBJ2-5; 8 positions match TRBD1. The CDR3 has 17 amino acids. V trimming: 1 base; J trimming: 3 bases; junction bases outside the gene matches: 10. Germline CDR1 reads SEHNR; CDR2 reads FQNEAQ (reference sequence). CDR3 sequence reads: CASSLGIRDRTKETQYF. In DNA form, the CDR3 reads TGTGCCAGCAGCTTAGGCATCAGGGACAGGACGAAAGAGACCCAGTACTTC.

V gene TRBV27 combines with J gene TRBJ2-1, with D tentatively TRBD2 (6 bases). The CDR3 covers 17 residues. V was clipped by 1 base and J by 0 bases, with 13 bases between them. Germline assignment: CDR1 MNHEY and CDR2 SMNVEV (reference sequence). The CDR3, as DNA: TGTGCCAGCAGTTTATTCGGGGGACTTAGCTCCTACAATGAGCAGTTCTTC. It yields the protein CASSLFGGLSSYNEQFF.

This clone has just one count. The chain employs TRBV7-8 and TRBJ1-6; D is ambiguous. Per germline, CDR1 SGHVS and CDR2 FQNEAQ. The CDR3 extends over 16 amino acids. V lost 6 bases, J lost 6 bases, and 18 bases lay in between. The CDR3 sequence is CASRGLARGPNSPLHF. The CDR3 DNA is TGTGCCAGCAGAGGCCTCGCGCGGGGTCCTAATTCACCCCTCCACTTT.

The V gene is TRBV4-2, the J gene TRBJ1-3; D is possibly TRBD1 (5 bases). Germline V gives CDR1 LGHNA, CDR2 YNFKEQ. V lost 0 bases, J lost 5 bases, and 14 bases lay in between. The CDR3 totals 16 residues. CDR3 residues: CASSQDRTGNRNTIYF. DNA for the CDR3: TGTGCCAGCAGCCAAGATAGAACAGGCAACCGAAACACCATATATTTT.

The chain combines TRBV5-4 with TRBJ2-7, with TRBD2 matching 8 bases. In germline, CDR1 is SGHNT, CDR2 YYREEE (reference sequence). Germline trimming cut 4 bases from V and 0 bases from J; bases unmatched to any gene: 9. The CDR3 is 16 residues long. The chain's CDR3 is CASSRGAGGSSYEQYF. Here the CDR3 DNA reads TGTGCCAGCAGCCGCGGGGCGGGGGGCTCCTCCTACGAGCAGTACTTC.

The V gene is TRBV6-5, the J gene TRBJ1-5; TRBD1 aligns across 8 bases. The J segment lost 11 bases and the V segment lost 5 bases, leaving 11 bases of the junction unmatched. The CDR3 consists of 14 residues. Germline lookup yields CDR1 MNHEY and CDR2 SVGAGI. The CDR3 protein is CASSPGQAPGAQHF. The CDR3 bases are TGTGCCAGCAGTCCGGGACAGGCTCCAGGGGCCCAGCATTTT.

Points on this clone: One end of the junction does not line up with germline, which may come from a read error. This rearrangement joins TRBV11-2 to TRBJ2-1; D possibly corresponds to TRBD2 (7 bases). Germline CDR1 and CDR2: SGHAT and FQNNGV. CDR3 length: 15 residues. The CDR3 bases are TGTGCCAGCAGCTTACGGGGGGCCTCCTTCAATGAGCAGTTCTTC. It encodes CASSLRGASFNEQFF.

This clone appeared once. The V and J genes are TRBV19 and TRBJ1-1; 8 nucleotides line up with TRBD1. The junction had 15 bases not matched to a gene; V was cut back by 6 bases and J by 6 bases. The CDR3 loop spans 16 amino acids. Per germline, CDR1 LNHDA and CDR2 SQIVND (reference sequence). The DNA for the CDR3 is TGTGCCAGTAGCCGGGGACAGGTAACACGAGGAGCTGAAGCTTTCTTT. It specifies CASSRGQVTRGAEAFF.

The chain combines TRBV4-1 with TRBJ1-2; D uncertain. Deletions cut 0 bases from V and 8 bases from J, with 10 bases between. The CDR3 is 13 residues long. Germline CDR1 is MGHRA and CDR2 is YSYEKL. DNA of the CDR3: TGCGCCAGCAGCCAAGAAGAATGGAGAGGCTACACCTTC. Translating it yields CASSQEEWRGYTF.